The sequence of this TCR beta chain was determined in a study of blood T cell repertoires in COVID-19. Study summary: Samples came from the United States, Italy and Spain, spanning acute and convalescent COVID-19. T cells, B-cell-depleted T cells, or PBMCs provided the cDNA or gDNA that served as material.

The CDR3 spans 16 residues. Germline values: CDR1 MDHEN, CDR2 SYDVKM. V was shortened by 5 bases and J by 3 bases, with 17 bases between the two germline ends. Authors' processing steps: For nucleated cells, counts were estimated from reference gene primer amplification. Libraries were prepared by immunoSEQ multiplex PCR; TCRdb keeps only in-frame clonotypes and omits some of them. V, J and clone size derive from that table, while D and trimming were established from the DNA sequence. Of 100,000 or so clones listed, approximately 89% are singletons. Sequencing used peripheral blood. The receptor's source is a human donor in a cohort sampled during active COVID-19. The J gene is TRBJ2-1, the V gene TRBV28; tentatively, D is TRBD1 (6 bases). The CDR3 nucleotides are TGTGCCAGCAGTCCGACCGGGACAACTTACTACAATGAGCAGTTCTTC. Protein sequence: CASSPTGTTYYNEQFF.